The entry below gives a single TCR beta chain sequence along with its context. Its antigen is not known. From germline, CDR1 is MNHEY and CDR2 SMNVEV (reference sequence). The CDR3 runs 14 residues. The ends were cut back, 6 bases at V and 6 bases at J, with 12 bases in the middle. Sequencing used immunoSEQ multiplex PCR; TCRdb keeps in-frame clones, though not all of them. The sample carries about 1,500 clones, 70% to 80% recorded once. Sample time point: 20-29 weeks after completion of therapy. The data were taken from a study of T cell therapy after organ transplantation. General observations from the study: Low CD8+ T cell yield possibly reduced coverage, hiding nonresponder expansions. Antirejection and antiviral medication effects could not be assessed.

The source is a human patient who had received a solid organ transplant and had CMV disease. Some T cells may have originated in the graft donor. The material sequenced was CD8+ T cells from blood, taken after autologous CMV-specific T cell therapy. This chain connects TRBV27 to TRBJ1-6; a weak D match, TRBD1 (6 bases). The CDR3 region has the DNA TGTGCCAGCAGACCAACAGGGCGTAATTCACCCCTCCACTTT. Translating it yields CASRPTGRNSPLHF.